The 30 T cell receptor beta chains below were found in one sample sequenced in a study of blood T cell repertoires in COVID-19. The table came from immunoSEQ multiplex PCR; TCRdb's copy has only in-frame clones and leaves some out. Of hundreds of thousands of clones in the sample, approximately 86% were seen once. Sequencing was carried out using peripheral blood. Receptor source: a woman between 25 and 40 years old with COVID-19, enrolled during active disease.

The V gene is TRBV7-2, the J gene TRBJ1-1; D remains ambiguous. This CDR3 is built from 14 residues. Deletions cut 2 bases from V and 5 bases from J, with 12 bases between. Germline V gives CDR1 SGHTA, CDR2 FQGNSA. CDR3 DNA: TGTGCCAGCAGCTTACATCGGGTTCAAACTGAAGCTTTCTTT. Residues: CASSLHRVQTEAFF. Full variable domain (remainder filled in from reference TRBV7-2 and TRBJ1-1): GAGVSQSPSNKVTEKGKDVELRCDPISGHTALYWYRQSLGQGLEFLIYFQGNSAPDKSGLPSDRFSAERTGGSVSTLTIQRTQQEDSAVYLCASSLHRVQTEAFFGQGTRLTVV.

The genes are TRBV5-1 and TRBJ1-6; D remains unclear. CDR1 is SGHRS, CDR2 YFSETQ, per germline. V was trimmed by 4 bases and J by 7 bases, leaving 12 bases between them. This CDR3 has 14 residues. This CDR3 is CASSAVGPNSPLHF. The CDR3 DNA follows: TGCGCCAGCAGCGCAGTTGGGCCGAATTCACCCCTCCACTTT.

The chain employs TRBV7-6 and TRBJ2-5, with 8 bases matching TRBD2. This CDR3 region has 16 residues. Trimming took 1 base from V and 1 from J; bases not matched to a gene: 5. Germline V gene sequence: CDR1 SGHVS, CDR2 FNYEAQ. CDR3 DNA: TGTGCCAGCAGCTTAGGGTTAGCGGGGCTCCAAGAGACCCAGTACTTC. It encodes CASSLGLAGLQETQYF.

The rearrangement links TRBV19 to TRBJ1-2; no clear D. There are 11 residues in the CDR3. V was clipped by 7 bases and J by 5 bases, with 8 bases between them. Germline V lookup: CDR1 LNHDA, CDR2 SQIVND (reference sequence). CDR3 sequence: CASMSGYGYTF. The CDR3, as DNA: TGTGCCAGTATGTCAGGATATGGCTACACCTTC.

The V and J genes are TRBV15 and TRBJ2-7, with 9 positions matching TRBD1. The V segment lost 5 bases and the J segment 2 bases; nucleotides outside the gene matches: 1. The V gene's germline CDR1 is LNHNV and CDR2 YYDKDF (reference sequence). The CDR3 runs 13 residues. The CDR3 here is CATSWDRAYEQYF. CDR3 DNA: TGTGCCACCAGCTGGGACAGGGCCTACGAGCAGTACTTC.

V and J are TRBV11-2 and TRBJ2-7; 9 bases map to TRBD1. V was pared by 8 bases and J by 0 bases, with 11 bases of the junction left unmatched. The CDR3 runs 16 residues. Germline loops: CDR1 SGHAT, CDR2 FQNNGV. The CDR3 protein is CASDRTGDRASYEQYF. The CDR3 bases are TGTGCCAGCGACAGAACCGGGGACAGGGCCTCCTACGAGCAGTACTTC.

The CDR3 here is CASGVAGARSYEQYF. For the CDR3, the DNA is TGTGCCAGCGGGGTAGCGGGGGCCCGGTCCTACGAGCAGTACTTC. The chain employs TRBV6-5 and TRBJ2-7; 9 bases are a match to TRBD2. CDR3 size: 15 residues. Germline loops: CDR1 MNHEY, CDR2 SVGAGI. V was pared by 8 bases and J by 1 base, with 9 bases of the junction left unmatched.

This CDR3 reads CSVARNEQFF. The CDR3 coding sequence is TGCAGTGTAGCTCGCAATGAGCAGTTCTTC. The chain links TRBV20-1 to TRBJ2-1, with D uncertain. This CDR3 comprises 10 residues. In germline, CDR1 is DFQATT, CDR2 SNEGSKA (reference sequence). Trimming cost V 7 bases and J 6 bases, with 7 bases left between them.

The chain combines TRBV10-2 with TRBJ2-7, with 8 bases aligning to TRBD2. The CDR3 has 15 amino acids. Trimming cost V 0 bases and J 3 bases; bases outside gene matches: 4. CDR1 and CDR2 from the germline V gene are WSHSY and SAAADI. CDR3 protein: CASSESTSAHYEQYF. In DNA form, the CDR3 reads TGCGCCAGCAGTGAGTCGACTAGCGCACACTACGAGCAGTACTTC.

DNA for the CDR3: TGTGCCAGCAGCCCTGGCGGGAACGTGGGGAATGAGCAGTTCTTC. Residues: CASSPGGNVGNEQFF. V gene TRBV7-2 combines with J gene TRBJ2-1; TRBD2 is a possible D gene (6 bases). The CDR3 runs to 15 residues. Germline loops: CDR1 SGHTA, CDR2 FQGNSA. V lost 5 bases and J lost 7, with 18 bases in between.

The chain employs TRBV6-2 or TRBV6-3 and TRBJ2-7; D may be TRBD1 (7 bases). The germline V and J ends were trimmed by 2 bases and 2 bases, with 19 bases remaining between them. The CDR3 contains 17 residues. Germline CDR1 and CDR2: MNHEY and SVGEGT. The CDR3 region has the DNA TGTGCCAGCAGTTACGACAGGGAGCGAGGACTAACCTACGAGCAGTACTTC. This gives the protein CASSYDRERGLTYEQYF.

For the CDR3, the DNA is TGTGCCAGCAGACTTTTCCCTAGCGGGGGATGGGAGACCCAGTACTTC. Protein: CASRLFPSGGWETQYF. The V gene is TRBV27, the J gene TRBJ2-5; 10 bases fit TRBD2. With V trimmed by 6 bases and J by 5 bases, 12 bases remained unmatched. This CDR3 is 16 amino acids long. The germline V gene has CDR1 MNHEY and CDR2 SMNVEV (reference sequence).

The J gene is TRBJ1-4, the V gene TRBV9; D unclear. Trimming removed 2 bases from V and 6 bases from J, with 14 bases in between. Looked up from germline, CDR1 is SGDLS and CDR2 is YYNGEE. CDR3 length: 15 residues. The CDR3 coding sequence is TGTGCCAGCAGCGTTGGAATCGCCCTAGATGAAAAACTGTTTTTT. This encodes CASSVGIALDEKLFF.

The chain combines TRBV28 with TRBJ2-7; no definite D call. This CDR3 region has 15 residues. The germline V gene has CDR1 MDHEN and CDR2 SYDVKM. V lost 2 bases to trimming and J lost 1 base, with 12 bases between them. The CDR3 region has the DNA TGTGCCAGCAGTTTACAAGACTCGATGTCCTACGAGCAGTACTTC. Translated: CASSLQDSMSYEQYF. The complete variable domain, with remaining parts taken from reference TRBV28 and TRBJ2-7, reads DVKVTQSSRYLVKRTGEKVFLECVQDMDHENMFWYRQDPGLGLRLIYFSYDVKMKEKGDIPEGYSVSREKKERFSLILESASTNQTSMYLCASSLQDSMSYEQYFGPGTRLTVT.

The J gene is TRBJ2-1, the V gene TRBV6-4; 10 nucleotides align to TRBD2. Germline CDR1 is MRHNA and CDR2 is SNTAGT. After removal of 0 bases from V and 3 bases from J, the junction contained 2 bases not matched to a gene. The CDR3 has 16 amino acids. The CDR3 here is CASSDSIAGGYNEQFF. The CDR3 DNA sequence: TGTGCCAGCAGTGACTCTATAGCGGGGGGCTACAATGAGCAGTTCTTC.

The chain recombines TRBV19 with TRBJ2-3; TRBD2 agrees at 12 bases. J gave up 3 bases and V 7 bases, and 17 bases lay outside the gene matches. CDR1 and CDR2 (germline): LNHDA, SQIVND (reference sequence). This CDR3 is built from 19 residues. CDR3 residues: CASNSPGRIGLAGTDTQYF. The DNA of the CDR3 is TGTGCCAGTAATTCCCCGGGCCGGATCGGACTAGCGGGGACAGATACGCAGTATTTT.

The chain joins TRBV15 to TRBJ1-4; D possibly corresponds to TRBD1 (6 bases). The CDR3 contains 15 residues. Germline-derived CDR1 and CDR2 are LNHNV and YYDKDF (reference sequence). The V end was cut by 5 bases, the J end by 14 bases, with 24 bases between. For the CDR3, the DNA is TGTGCCACCAGCCGCCGGGACAACCTGATGGATTCCCTGTTTTTT. It is translated as CATSRRDNLMDSLFF. Filled out from reference TRBV15 and TRBJ1-4, the complete variable domain reads DAMVIQNPRYQVTQFGKPVTLSCSQTLNHNVMYWYQQKSSQAPKLLFHYYDKDFNNEADTPDNFQSRRPNTSFCFLDIRSPGLGDTAMYLCATSRRDNLMDSLFFGSGTQLSVL.

The V gene is TRBV7-9, the J gene TRBJ1-1; 7 bases map to TRBD1. Germline-derived CDR1 and CDR2 are SEHNR and FQNEAQ (reference sequence). The CDR3 is 16 amino acids. J was trimmed by 0 bases and V by 4 bases; bases with no gene match: 8. This chain's CDR3 is CASSSRGHGMNTEAFF. Here the CDR3 DNA reads TGTGCCAGCAGCTCTAGGGGGCACGGAATGAACACTGAAGCTTTCTTT.

V usage is TRBV25-1 and J usage is TRBJ2-7; 8 bases agree with TRBD1. Germline trimming cut 1 base from V and 0 bases from J; bases unmatched to any gene: 5. The CDR3 loop spans 16 amino acids. CDR1 is MGHDK, CDR2 SYGVNS, per germline. The DNA for the CDR3 is TGTGCCAGCAGTGAATTCCGACAGGGGACCTCCTACGAGCAGTACTTC. Protein product: CASSEFRQGTSYEQYF.

The J gene is TRBJ1-5, the V gene TRBV18; 12 bases match TRBD1. V shed 0 bases and J 7 bases; nucleotides not matched to a gene: 10. CDR1 is KGHSH and CDR2 is LQKENI in the germline V gene. The CDR3 is made up of 18 amino acids. The CDR3 sequence is CASSPPRGQGAIGQPQHF. In nucleotides, the CDR3 is TGTGCCAGCTCACCACCGAGGGGACAGGGGGCGATCGGGCAGCCCCAGCATTTT.

The gene calls are TRBV30 and TRBJ1-2; tentative D call: TRBD1 (5 bases). V shed 5 bases and J shed 5 bases, with 12 bases lying between them. The germline gives CDR1 GTSNPN, CDR2 SVGIG (reference sequence). There are 12 residues in the CDR3. CDR3 bases: TGTGCCTGGGAAAGAGACAGTTATGGCTACACCTTC. It is translated as CAWERDSYGYTF.

This clone was detected many times. This chain links TRBV30 with TRBJ1-5; tentatively, D is TRBD1 (6 bases). Trimming took 2 bases from V and 3 from J, leaving 14 bases between them. The germline V gene has CDR1 GTSNPN and CDR2 SVGIG (reference sequence). The CDR3 length is 15 residues. The CDR3 DNA reads as TGTGCCTGGAGTCTACAGGGCATTGTCAATCAGCCCCAGCATTTT. It specifies CAWSLQGIVNQPQHF.

The chain uses TRBV6-5 and TRBJ1-5; D gene ambiguous. CDR1 is MNHEY and CDR2 is SVGAGI in the germline V gene. The CDR3 is 13 residues long. Trimming left V 4 bases short and J 5 bases short, with 9 bases between. CDR3 DNA: TGTGCCAGCAGTTCCGGGAGCCATCAGCCCCAGCATTTT. Translated, it gives CASSSGSHQPQHF.

This chain joins TRBV21-1 and TRBJ2-3; TRBD2 reflects the table's D call only, with no check against the DNA. TRBV21-1 is termed a pseudogene. The length of the CDR3 is 12 residues. The CDR3 loop is CASSHPGRAQYF. CDR3 nucleotides: TGTGCCAGCAGCCACCCTGGGAGGGCGCAGTATTTT.

This chain uses TRBV6-2 or TRBV6-3 with TRBJ2-2, with TRBD2 matching 9 bases. The CDR3 loop spans 15 amino acids. With V trimmed by 4 bases and J by 1 base, 1 base remained unmatched. CDR1 and CDR2 (germline): MNHEY, SVGEGT. The chain's CDR3 is CASSSTSGNTGELFF. The CDR3, as DNA: TGTGCCAGCAGTTCGACTAGCGGGAACACCGGGGAGCTGTTTTTT.

The chain couples TRBV13 to TRBJ1-3; 8 bases are shared with TRBD1. This CDR3 is built from 16 residues. The germline V gene has CDR1 PRHDT and CDR2 FYEKMQ (reference sequence). V shed 0 bases, J shed 7 bases, and the junction held 8 bases outside the gene matches. CDR3 sequence (DNA): TGTGCCAGCAGCTTAGGTGGACAGGGAGATGGGAACACCATATATTTT. Residues: CASSLGGQGDGNTIYF.

The rearrangement links TRBV7-6 to TRBJ2-3, with 7 bases aligning to TRBD2. The trim removed 0 bases at V and 5 bases at J, leaving 2 bases unmatched. CDR3 length: 14 residues. Per germline, CDR1 SGHVS and CDR2 FNYEAQ. The CDR3 bases are TGTGCCAGCAGCTTAGCGGGAGGGGTAGATACGCAGTATTTT. Its translation: CASSLAGGVDTQYF.

This clone was detected a few times. This chain joins TRBV5-4 and TRBJ1-5; D is unresolved. The CDR3 runs to 13 residues. V lost 0 bases, J lost 4 bases, and 5 bases lay in between. Looked up from germline, CDR1 is SGHNT and CDR2 is YYREEE (reference sequence). The CDR3 DNA reads TGTGCCAGCAGCTTGGTTCCGAATCAGCCCCAGCATTTT. As protein: CASSLVPNQPQHF.

This sequence joins TRBV6-4 and TRBJ2-1; 10 nucleotides match TRBD2. The J segment lost 9 bases and the V segment lost 6 bases, leaving 11 bases of the junction unmatched. In germline, CDR1 is MRHNA, CDR2 SNTAGT. CDR3 length equals 15 residues. CDR3 loop: CASSEVGSGRPEQFF. CDR3 nucleotides: TGTGCCAGCAGCGAGGTGGGTAGCGGGAGGCCTGAGCAGTTCTTC.

CDR3 amino acids: CASSPQGRAYEQYF. The CDR3 DNA sequence: TGTGCCAGCAGCCCGCAGGGGAGAGCCTACGAGCAGTACTTC. The chain recombines TRBV5-6 with TRBJ2-7; tentative D call: TRBD1 (6 bases). V was cut by 4 bases and J by 2 bases, with 13 bases left in between. The CDR3 loop spans 14 amino acids. Per the germline V gene, CDR1 is SGHDT and CDR2 is YYEEEE.